Listed below are T cell receptor beta chains from one sample, sequenced in a study of blood T cell repertoires in COVID-19. Measured with immunoSEQ multiplex PCR; TCRdb has only the in-frame clones, and not every one. The table includes approximately 300,000 clones, more than 70% detected once. The specimen was peripheral blood. Receptors were obtained from a young man who had recovered from COVID-19. Each CDR3 is given with its conserved first and last residue. D genes are given only for firm matches. For some rows the clone size is stated as once, few or many, or as a class when expanded; others skip it.

v_gene,abundance,d_gene,j_gene,CDR3aa,CDR3nt
TRBV3-1/TRBV3-2,-,TRBD1,TRBJ1-3,CASSPGTAGNTIYF,TGTGCCAGCAGCCCTGGGACAGCTGGAAACACCATATATTTT
TRBV9,once,TRBD2,TRBJ2-5,CASSLQGLEETQYF,TGTGCCAGCAGCTTACAGGGACTAGAAGAGACCCAGTACTTC
TRBV2,-,-,TRBJ1-5,CASLQEQGNQPQHF,TGTGCCAGCCTCCAAGAACAGGGAAATCAGCCCCAGCATTTT
TRBV30,-,TRBD1,TRBJ2-1,CAWSVQGDLEFF,TGTGCCTGGAGTGTACAGGGGGATCTCGAGTTCTTC
TRBV7-3,-,TRBD1,TRBJ1-2,CASSLGTDGYGYTF,TGTGCCAGCAGCTTGGGGACAGATGGATATGGCTACACCTTC
TRBV29-1,-,-,TRBJ1-3,CSVEDGVGNTIYF,TGCAGCGTGGAGGACGGGGTCGGAAACACCATATATTTT
TRBV3-1/TRBV3-2,-,TRBD1,TRBJ2-2,CASSLGQGIGELFF,TGTGCCAGCAGCCTGGGACAGGGAATCGGGGAGCTGTTTTTT
TRBV4-1,-,TRBD1,TRBJ2-3,CASSTQPGTDFTDTQYF,TGCGCCAGCAGCACTCAACCCGGGACAGACTTCACAGATACGCAGTATTTT
TRBV7-3,-,TRBD2,TRBJ2-7,CASSRLAGDYEQYF,TGTGCCAGCAGCCGACTAGCGGGGGACTACGAGCAGTACTTC
TRBV6-5,-,-,TRBJ1-4,CASKPGQGEKLFF,TGTGCCAGCAAACCGGGACAAGGGGAAAAACTGTTTTTT
TRBV5-1,-,-,TRBJ1-2,CASSPGRDGGYTF,TGCGCCAGCAGTCCAGGGAGGGACGGTGGCTACACCTTC
TRBV2,-,-,TRBJ2-3,CASSPRDLSFGGTDTQYF,TGTGCCAGCAGTCCCCGGGACTTGTCGTTTGGGGGCACAGATACGCAGTATTTT
TRBV19,-,-,TRBJ1-5,CASTKLAGNQPQHF,TGTGCCAGTACCAAGCTCGCGGGCAATCAGCCCCAGCATTTT
TRBV19,-,-,TRBJ1-1,CACRQALNTEAFF,TGTGCCTGCCGACAGGCTTTGAACACTGAAGCTTTCTTT
TRBV2,few,TRBD1,TRBJ2-1,CASSGDREQFF,TGTGCCAGCAGCGGGGACAGGGAGCAGTTCTTC
TRBV19,-,-,TRBJ1-2,CASSPWGVLSGYTF,TGTGCCAGTAGTCCCTGGGGGGTACTCTCTGGCTACACCTTC
TRBV19,-,-,TRBJ1-1,CASSIVGANTEAFF,TGTGCCAGTAGTATAGTAGGGGCCAACACTGAAGCTTTCTTT
TRBV27,-,TRBD1,TRBJ2-7,CASSRGDRGYEQYF,TGTGCCAGCAGTCGGGGGGACAGGGGTTACGAGCAGTACTTC
TRBV7-3,once,TRBD2,TRBJ2-5,CASSLAGGRQETQYF,TGTGCCAGCAGCTTAGCGGGGGGCCGTCAAGAGACCCAGTACTTC
TRBV29-1,-,-,TRBJ2-7,CSVVADQGFGEQYF,TGCAGCGTTGTCGCTGACCAGGGCTTTGGCGAGCAGTACTTC
TRBV5-4,few,-,TRBJ1-2,CASSFSQLSGYTF,TGTGCCAGCAGCTTCTCACAGCTGAGTGGCTACACCTTC
TRBV5-1,few,-,TRBJ1-1,CASSTGQPNTEAFF,TGCGCCAGCAGCACCGGACAGCCTAACACTGAAGCTTTCTTT
TRBV4-2,-,TRBD2,TRBJ2-3,CASSQRTSGSTDTQYF,TGTGCCAGCAGCCAGCGGACTAGCGGGAGCACAGATACGCAGTATTTT
TRBV6-6,-,-,TRBJ2-7,CASSSGGGQYF,TGTGCCAGCAGTTCTGGGGGCGGGCAGTACTTC
TRBV4-1,few,-,TRBJ1-1,CASSQDIPNTEAFF,TGCGCCAGCAGCCAGGACATCCCGAACACTGAAGCTTTCTTT
TRBV4-1,-,-,TRBJ1-1,CASSQKGSQGTEAFF,TGCGCCAGCAGCCAGAAGGGTTCCCAGGGCACTGAAGCTTTCTTT
TRBV18,-,TRBD1,TRBJ1-2,CASSPPGQGDYTF,TGTGCCAGCTCACCCCCGGGACAGGGGGACTACACCTTC
TRBV19,-,TRBD1,TRBJ1-2,CASSLSDRVAGYTF,TGTGCCAGTAGCCTTTCCGACAGGGTAGCTGGCTACACCTTC
TRBV6-2/TRBV6-3,-,TRBD1,TRBJ1-2,CASSYPETGIYGYTF,TGTGCCAGCAGTTACCCCGAGACAGGGATCTATGGCTACACCTTC
TRBV4-1,-,-,TRBJ1-5,CASSQEPGQLNQPQHF,TGCGCCAGCAGCCAAGAGCCCGGACAACTCAATCAGCCCCAGCATTTT
TRBV24-1,-,TRBD2,TRBJ2-1,CATSPGGANEQFF,TGTGCCACCAGCCCGGGAGGAGCCAATGAGCAGTTCTTC
TRBV19,-,-,TRBJ1-1,CASSTPGTNTEAFF,TGTGCCAGTAGTACCCCCGGGACAAACACTGAAGCTTTCTTT
TRBV19,once,TRBD1,TRBJ2-2,CASSTGQGYTGELFF,TGTGCCAGTAGCACGGGACAGGGATATACCGGGGAGCTGTTTTTT
TRBV6-2/TRBV6-3,-,TRBD1,TRBJ1-1,CASSRTGMNTEAFF,TGTGCCAGCAGTCGGACAGGAATGAACACTGAAGCTTTCTTT
TRBV6-5,-,TRBD2,TRBJ2-7,CASSLAGGPYEQYF,TGTGCCAGCAGTTTAGCGGGAGGGCCCTACGAGCAGTACTTC
TRBV15,-,-,TRBJ1-1,CATSRGTGLPEAFF,TGTGCCACCAGCAGAGGCACAGGGCTCCCAGAAGCTTTCTTT
TRBV29-1,-,-,TRBJ2-7,CSVEKGLGTYEQYF,TGCAGCGTTGAGAAGGGCTTGGGGACATACGAGCAGTACTTC
TRBV5-1,-,TRBD2,TRBJ2-2,CASSWTSGGTQRTGELFF,TGCGCCAGCAGCTGGACTAGCGGGGGGACCCAACGGACCGGGGAGCTGTTTTTT
TRBV11-2,-,-,TRBJ2-2,CASSLWGGGELFF,TGTGCCAGCAGCTTATGGGGAGGCGGGGAGCTGTTTTTT
TRBV7-8,-,-,TRBJ1-4,CASSIGLTTNEKLFF,TGTGCCAGCAGCATCGGACTTACAACTAATGAAAAACTGTTTTTT
TRBV15,-,TRBD1,TRBJ2-1,CATSRMTGNNEQFF,TGTGCCACCAGCAGAATGACAGGGAACAATGAGCAGTTCTTC
TRBV5-8,-,-,TRBJ1-5,CASSQLGQFMEPQHF,TGTGCCAGCAGCCAACTTGGACAGTTTATGGAGCCCCAGCATTTT
TRBV27,-,TRBD1,TRBJ1-4,CASSLVGQGRGKLFF,TGTGCCAGCAGTTTAGTGGGACAGGGGCGCGGGAAACTGTTTTTT
TRBV19,-,TRBD2,TRBJ2-2,CASTAPDGLAANTGELFF,TGTGCCAGTACCGCACCAGACGGTCTAGCGGCGAACACCGGGGAGCTGTTTTTT